A single sample gave rise to the 2 T cell receptor beta chains below, sequenced in a study of T cell clonality in common variable immunodeficiency. The table came from immunoSEQ multiplex PCR; TCRdb's copy has only in-frame clones and leaves some out. The data show under 50,000 clones, with none appearing a single time. Sequencing was performed on peripheral blood mononuclear cells. The receptors were gathered from a person aged 18 to 70 in good health.

At least ten counts were recorded for this clone. CDR3 protein: CATSRGGFRRDEQFF. The sequenced CDR3 bases are TGTGCCACCAGCCGCGGGGGGTTCCGGCGAGATGAG. This chain joins TRBV15 and TRBJ2-1; 8 positions match TRBD2. The missing CDR3 end, 3 residues past where the read stops, is filled in from the germline J gene. Germline CDR1 LNHNV, CDR2 YYDKDF (reference sequence). The J segment lost 8 bases and the V segment lost 5 bases, leaving 11 bases of the junction unmatched. The CDR3 consists of 15 residues.

This clone was observed at least ten times. The missing CDR3 end, 3 residues past where the read stops, is filled in from the germline J gene. The V gene is TRBV5-1, the J gene TRBJ1-1; no reliable D call. Trimming removed 1 base from V and 6 bases from J, with 19 bases in between. Germline V gene lookup returns CDR1 SGHRS and CDR2 YFSETQ. This CDR3 is 16 amino acids long. The part of the CDR3 DNA that was read is TGCGCCAGCAGCTTGTCCGGGGATGAGGGATTCGCTGAA. It codes for CASSLSGDEGFAE. In full, the CDR3 reads CASSLSGDEGFAEAFF.